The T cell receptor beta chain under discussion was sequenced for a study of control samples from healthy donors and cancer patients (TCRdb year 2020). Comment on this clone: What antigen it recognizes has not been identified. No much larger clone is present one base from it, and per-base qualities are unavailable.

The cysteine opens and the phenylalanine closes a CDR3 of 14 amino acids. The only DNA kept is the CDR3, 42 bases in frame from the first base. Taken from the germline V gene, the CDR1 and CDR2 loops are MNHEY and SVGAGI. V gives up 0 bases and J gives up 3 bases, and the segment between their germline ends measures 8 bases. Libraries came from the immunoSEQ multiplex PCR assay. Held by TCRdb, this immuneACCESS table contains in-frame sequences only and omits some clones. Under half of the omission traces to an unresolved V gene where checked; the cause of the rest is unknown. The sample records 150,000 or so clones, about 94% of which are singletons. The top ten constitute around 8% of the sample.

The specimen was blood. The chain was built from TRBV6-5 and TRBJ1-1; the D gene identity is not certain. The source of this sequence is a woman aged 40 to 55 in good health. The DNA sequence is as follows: TGTGCCAGCAGTTACTCGAGTCAGTACACTGAAGCTTTCTTT. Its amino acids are CASSYSSQYTEAFF.